This T cell receptor (beta chain) was obtained from a study of blood T cell repertoires in COVID-19. At the level of the study: Some COVID-19 samples were acute and others convalescent; all came from the United States, Italy and Spain. T cells, B-cell-depleted T cells, or PBMCs supplied cDNA or gDNA.

The CDR3 contains 13 residues. The V end was cut by 2 bases, the J end by 8 bases, with 13 bases between. Germline values: CDR1 SGHRS, CDR2 YFSETQ. In the original analysis: Quantification of nucleated cells was approximated via reference gene primer amplification. Profiling relied on immunoSEQ multiplex PCR, and the TCRdb table lists in-frame clones only, not all of them. V, J and clone size derive from that table, while D and trimming were established from the DNA sequence. In the table there are roughly 140,000 clones, more than 80% of which are singletons. The chain recombines TRBV5-1 with TRBJ1-2; tentatively, D is TRBD1 (6 bases). Sequences were obtained from peripheral blood. The receptor was isolated from a woman older than 75 with acute or convalescent COVID-19. The CDR3 bases are TGCGCCAGCAGCTTAACAGGGTCCTCCGGCTACACCTTC. As protein: CASSLTGSSGYTF.